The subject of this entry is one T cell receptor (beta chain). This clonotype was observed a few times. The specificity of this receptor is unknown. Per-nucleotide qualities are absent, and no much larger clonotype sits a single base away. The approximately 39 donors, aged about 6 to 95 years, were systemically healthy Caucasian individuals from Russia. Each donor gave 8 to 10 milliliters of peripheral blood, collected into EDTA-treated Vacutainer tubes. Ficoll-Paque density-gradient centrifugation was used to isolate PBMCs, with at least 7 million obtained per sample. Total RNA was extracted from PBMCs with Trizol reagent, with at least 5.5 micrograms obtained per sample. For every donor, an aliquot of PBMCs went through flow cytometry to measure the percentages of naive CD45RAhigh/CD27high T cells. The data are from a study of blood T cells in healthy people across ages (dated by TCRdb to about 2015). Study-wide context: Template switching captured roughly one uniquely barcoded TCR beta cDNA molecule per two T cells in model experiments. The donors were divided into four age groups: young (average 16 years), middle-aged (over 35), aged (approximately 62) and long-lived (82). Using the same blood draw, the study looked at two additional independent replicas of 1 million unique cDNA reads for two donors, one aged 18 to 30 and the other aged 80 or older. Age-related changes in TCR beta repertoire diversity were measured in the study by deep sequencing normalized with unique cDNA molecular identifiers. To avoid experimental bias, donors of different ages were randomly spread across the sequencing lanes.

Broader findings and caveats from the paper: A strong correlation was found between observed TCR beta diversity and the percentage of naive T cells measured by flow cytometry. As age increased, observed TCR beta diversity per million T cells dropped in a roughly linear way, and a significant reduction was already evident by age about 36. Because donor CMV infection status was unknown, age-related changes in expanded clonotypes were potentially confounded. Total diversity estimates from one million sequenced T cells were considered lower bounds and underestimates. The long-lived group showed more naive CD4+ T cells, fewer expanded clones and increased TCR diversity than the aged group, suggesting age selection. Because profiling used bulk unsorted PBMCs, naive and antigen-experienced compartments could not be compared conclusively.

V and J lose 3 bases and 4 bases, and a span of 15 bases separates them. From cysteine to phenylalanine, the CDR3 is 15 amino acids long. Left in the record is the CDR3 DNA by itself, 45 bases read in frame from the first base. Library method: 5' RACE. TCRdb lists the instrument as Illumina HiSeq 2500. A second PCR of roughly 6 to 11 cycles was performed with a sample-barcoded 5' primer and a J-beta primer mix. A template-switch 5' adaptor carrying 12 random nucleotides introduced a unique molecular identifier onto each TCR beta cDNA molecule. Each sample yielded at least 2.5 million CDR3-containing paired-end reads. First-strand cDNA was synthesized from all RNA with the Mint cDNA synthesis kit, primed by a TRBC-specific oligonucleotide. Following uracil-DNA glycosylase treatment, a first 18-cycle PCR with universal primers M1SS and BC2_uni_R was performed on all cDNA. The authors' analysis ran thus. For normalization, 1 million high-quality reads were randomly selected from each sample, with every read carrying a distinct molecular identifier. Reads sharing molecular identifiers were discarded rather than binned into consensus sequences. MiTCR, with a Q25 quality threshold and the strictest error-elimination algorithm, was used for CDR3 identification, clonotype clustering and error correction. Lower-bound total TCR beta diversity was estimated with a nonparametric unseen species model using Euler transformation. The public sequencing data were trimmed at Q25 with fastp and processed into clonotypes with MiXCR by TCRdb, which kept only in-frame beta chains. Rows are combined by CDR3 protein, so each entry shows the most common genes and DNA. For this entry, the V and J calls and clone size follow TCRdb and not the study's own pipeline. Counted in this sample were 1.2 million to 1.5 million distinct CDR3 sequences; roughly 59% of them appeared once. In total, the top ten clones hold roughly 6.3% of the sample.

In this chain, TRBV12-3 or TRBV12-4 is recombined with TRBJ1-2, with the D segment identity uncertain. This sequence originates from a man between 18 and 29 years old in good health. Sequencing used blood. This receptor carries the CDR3 CASSLSLQVTYGYTF. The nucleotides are TGTGCCAGCAGTTTGTCTCTGCAGGTTACCTATGGCTACACCTTC.